The 21 T cell receptor beta chains listed next were all sequenced from one sample in a study of blood T cell repertoires in COVID-19. Repertoires were generated with immunoSEQ multiplex PCR, while TCRdb's copy carries only in-frame clones and drops some. The data contain 140,000 to 150,000 clones, roughly 79% of them singletons. Sample: peripheral blood. The receptor source for this set is a human donor with acute or convalescent COVID-19. The donor label of this sample is uncertain.

The gene calls are TRBV7-9 and TRBJ1-6; tentative D call: TRBD1 (5 bases). CDR1 SEHNR and CDR2 FQNEAQ come from the germline V gene (reference sequence). There are 14 residues in the CDR3. The V and J ends lost 5 bases and 9 bases respectively, with 14 bases between them. The CDR3 reads CASSTTPQGSPLHF. The CDR3, as DNA: TGTGCCAGCAGCACCACACCCCAGGGTTCACCCCTCCACTTT.

This clone was observed once. This chain connects TRBV9 to TRBJ1-3; D uncertain. CDR3 length equals 12 residues. Trimming pared 4 bases from V and 7 bases from J, leaving 9 bases between. The V gene's germline CDR1 is SGDLS and CDR2 YYNGEE. DNA for the CDR3: TGTGCCAGCAGCTCTCGTATGAACACCATATATTTT. It specifies CASSSRMNTIYF.

The CDR3 loop is CASSLSAGGSYEQYF. In DNA, the CDR3 is TGTGCCAGCAGCCTATCAGCGGGGGGTTCCTACGAGCAGTACTTC. The chain joins TRBV7-2 to TRBJ2-7, with 9 nucleotides matching TRBD2. The CDR3 extends over 15 amino acids. V was clipped by 5 bases and J by 1 base; unmatched bases: 6. The germline gives CDR1 SGHTA, CDR2 FQGNSA. Full variable domain (missing parts from reference TRBV7-2 and TRBJ2-7): GAGVSQSPSNKVTEKGKDVELRCDPISGHTALYWYRQSLGQGLEFLIYFQGNSAPDKSGLPSDRFSAERTGGSVSTLTIQRTQQEDSAVYLCASSLSAGGSYEQYFGPGTRLTVT.

J is TRBJ1-4 and V is TRBV14; perhaps TRBD1 as D (5 bases). The V and J ends lost 0 bases and 0 bases respectively, with 5 bases between them. Germline V lookup: CDR1 SGHDN, CDR2 FVKESK. CDR3 length equals 15 residues. The CDR3 spells CASSQEGATNEKLFF. CDR3 sequence (DNA): TGTGCCAGCAGCCAAGAAGGGGCAACTAATGAAAAACTGTTTTTT.

The gene calls are TRBV9 and TRBJ1-1; D gene ambiguous. The germline V gene has CDR1 SGDLS and CDR2 YYNGEE. The CDR3 sequence is 12 residues long. V dropped 4 bases and J dropped 6 bases, with 10 bases sitting between them. The CDR3 loop reads CASSLPRAEAFF. The CDR3 bases are TGTGCCAGCAGCCTACCGAGGGCTGAAGCTTTCTTT. The full variable domain, its missing parts supplied by reference TRBV9 and TRBJ1-1, is DSGVTQTPKHLITATGQRVTLRCSPRSGDLSVYWYQQSLDQGLQFLIQYYNGEERAKGNILERFSAQQFPDLHSELNLSSLELGDSALYFCASSLPRAEAFFGQGTRLTVV.

The chain has TRBV4-1 and TRBJ1-2, with D perhaps matching TRBD1 (6 bases). Germline CDR1 and CDR2: MGHRA and YSYEKL. Trimming shortened V by 5 bases and J by 0 bases, and 13 bases separated the two germline ends. The CDR3 has 15 amino acids. CDR3 coding DNA: TGCGCCAGCAGCAAAGGGACACTCACTAACTATGGCTACACCTTC. As protein: CASSKGTLTNYGYTF.

The chain couples TRBV7-3 to TRBJ2-5; TRBD2 matches 13 bases. The V gene's germline CDR1 is SGHTA and CDR2 FQGTGA. J gave up 2 bases and V 5 bases, and 8 bases lay outside the gene matches. The CDR3 loop spans 17 amino acids. CDR3 nucleotide sequence: TGTGCCAGCAGCCTCGGGACTAGCGGGGTCTTACAAGAGACCCAGTACTTC. Its translation is CASSLGTSGVLQETQYF.

This chain links TRBV6-6 with TRBJ2-3; TRBD1 might be the D (6 bases). Germline-derived CDR1 and CDR2 are MNHNY and SVGAGI (reference sequence). Trimming removed 5 bases at V and 0 bases at J, with 12 bases between. This CDR3 has 15 residues. The CDR3 reads CASSRTGLSTDTQYF. In DNA, the CDR3 is TGTGCCAGCAGTCGCACAGGGCTTAGCACAGATACGCAGTATTTT.

J is TRBJ2-2 and V is TRBV4-1, with 9 nucleotides matching TRBD1. Losses at the gene ends were 4 bases for V and 5 bases for J; bases not matched to a gene: 8. CDR1 and CDR2 (germline): MGHRA, YSYEKL. The CDR3 sequence is 16 residues long. The DNA for the CDR3 is TGCGCCAGCAGCCGGGAATCCGGGACAGGGACCGGGGAGCTGTTTTTT. Protein sequence: CASSRESGTGTGELFF.

V gene TRBV24-1 combines with J gene TRBJ1-2; a possible D gene is TRBD1 (6 bases). The germline V gene encodes CDR1 KGHDR and CDR2 SFDVKD. The V end lost 5 bases, the J end lost 8 bases, and 11 bases lay between the germline ends. The CDR3 extends over 12 amino acids. CDR3 sequence reads: CATSAQGLGYTF. DNA for the CDR3: TGTGCCACCAGTGCACAGGGTCTAGGCTACACCTTC.

The gene calls are TRBV19 and TRBJ1-2, with TRBD1 as a possible D gene (5 bases). The CDR3 loop spans 15 amino acids. The germline V and J ends were trimmed by 7 bases and 1 base, with 16 bases remaining between them. Germline CDR1 is LNHDA and CDR2 is SQIVND (reference sequence). CDR3 amino acids: CASKSPGSHNYGYTF. The CDR3 region has the DNA TGTGCCAGTAAATCCCCAGGGTCACATAACTATGGCTACACCTTC.

As concerns this clone: Compared with germline, one end of the junction differs, possibly owing to a read error. V gene TRBV7-7 combines with J gene TRBJ2-5; possibly TRBD1 for D (5 bases). Germline loops: CDR1 SSHAT, CDR2 FNYEAQ (reference sequence). The CDR3 consists of 15 residues. This chain's CDR3 is CASSQGLNIGETQYF. The CDR3, as DNA: TGTGCTAGCAGCCAGGGCCTTAACATAGGGGAGACCCAGTACTTC.

This chain links TRBV21-1 with TRBJ1-1; the table's D call TRBD1 went unverified against the DNA. TRBV21-1 is reported as a pseudogene. The CDR3 contains 11 residues. The CDR3 nucleotides are TGTGCCAGCAAATGGGCTCCTGAAGCTTTCTTT. Translated: CASKWAPEAFF.

The gene calls are TRBV7-6 and TRBJ2-2; unclear D gene. V was shortened by 0 bases and J by 8 bases, with 4 bases between the two germline ends. CDR1 and CDR2 from the germline V gene are SGHVS and FNYEAQ. The CDR3 spans 12 residues. The CDR3 is CASSLATGELFF. For the CDR3, the DNA is TGTGCCAGCAGCTTAGCGACAGGGGAGCTGTTTTTT.

This clone was counted a single time. This chain joins TRBV7-9 and TRBJ1-1; TRBD1 might be the D (6 bases). The germline V and J ends were trimmed by 4 bases and 2 bases, with 11 bases remaining between them. The CDR3 has 14 amino acids. Per the germline V gene, CDR1 is SEHNR and CDR2 is FQNEAQ (reference sequence). CDR3 residues: CASSSNRANTEAFF. As DNA, the CDR3 is TGTGCCAGCAGCTCCAACAGGGCTAACACTGAAGCTTTCTTT.

The chain employs TRBV6-5 and TRBJ1-2; D is perhaps TRBD1 (6 bases). CDR3 length equals 13 residues. The V gene lost 6 bases and the J gene lost 2 bases, with 10 bases spanning the gap. Per the germline V gene, CDR1 is MNHEY and CDR2 is SVGAGI. DNA of the CDR3: TGTGCCAGCAGCTCCGACAGGAACTATGGCTACACCTTC. Protein product: CASSSDRNYGYTF.

J is TRBJ1-1 and V is TRBV6-1; D is unresolved. This CDR3 spans 16 amino acids. V lost 3 bases and J 1 base, leaving 15 bases between the germline ends. Germline CDR1 reads MNHNS; CDR2 reads SASEGT. CDR3: CASSEPDPGWNTEAFF. The CDR3 nucleotides are TGTGCCAGCAGTGAGCCCGACCCGGGGTGGAACACTGAAGCTTTCTTT.

The chain has TRBV5-4 and TRBJ1-6, with TRBD1 as a possible D gene (5 bases). This CDR3 is 14 amino acids long. Trimming removed 0 bases from V and 9 bases from J, with 10 bases in between. Germline-derived CDR1 and CDR2 are SGHNT and YYREEE (reference sequence). The CDR3 nucleotides read TGTGCCAGCAGCTTGGATCAGGGTGGTTCACCCCTCCACTTT. Encoded protein: CASSLDQGGSPLHF.

This chain joins TRBV15 and TRBJ1-4; maybe TRBD1 (6 bases). The V gene's germline CDR1 is LNHNV and CDR2 YYDKDF (reference sequence). The CDR3 length is 14 residues. Trimming shortened V by 1 base and J by 8 bases, and 11 bases separated the two germline ends. CDR3: CATSRVGASEKLFF. The CDR3 DNA follows: TGTGCCACCAGCAGAGTGGGGGCAAGCGAAAAACTGTTTTTT.

The chain uses TRBV5-6 and TRBJ2-1, with 8 bases that match TRBD1. J was trimmed by 2 bases and V by 2 bases; bases with no gene match: 12. The germline V gene encodes CDR1 SGHDT and CDR2 YYEEEE. CDR3 length: 18 residues. CDR3: CASSFFQGAKGTYNEQFF. The CDR3 nucleotides read TGTGCCAGCAGCTTCTTTCAGGGGGCAAAGGGGACCTACAATGAGCAGTTCTTC.

This chain joins TRBV3-1 (or the pseudogene TRBV3-2) and TRBJ2-2; 7 bases line up with TRBD1. The V segment lost 2 bases and the J segment 13 bases; nucleotides outside the gene matches: 7. The CDR3 is made up of 13 amino acids. Germline V gene lookup returns CDR1 LGHDT and CDR2 YNNKEL (reference sequence). CDR3 loop: CASSQNRGILLFF. CDR3 nucleotide sequence: TGTGCCAGCAGCCAAAACAGGGGAATTCTGCTGTTTTTT.